Reported below is one TCR beta chain. In the original workflow: Counts of nucleated cells, estimated from reference gene primer amplification, were obtained. The data were produced by immunoSEQ multiplex PCR, yet TCRdb's version contains in-frame clones alone and is incomplete. Clone size and V and J calls were adopted from that table, with D and trimming inferred from the DNA. The repertoire holds tens of thousands of clones, with about 90% as singletons. The data are from a study of blood T cell repertoires in COVID-19. Study context: Spain, Italy and the United States supplied samples that represented acute and convalescent COVID-19. Sources were T cells, B-cell-depleted T cells, or PBMCs; the material itself was cDNA or gDNA.

What was sequenced was peripheral blood. This TCR was sampled from a man aged 60 to 75 with acute or convalescent COVID-19.

The CDR3 reads CATSDPRTGANTQYF. CDR3 bases: TGTGCCACCAGTGATCCACGGACAGGGGCGAATACGCAGTATTTT. V and J are TRBV24-1 and TRBJ2-3; TRBD1 aligns across 9 bases. The V segment lost 3 bases and the J segment 7 bases; nucleotides outside the gene matches: 7. Germline CDR1 is KGHDR and CDR2 is SFDVKD. The CDR3 is made up of 15 amino acids.